These 10 T cell receptor beta chains came from one sample sequenced in a study of blood T cells in healthy people across ages. A J-beta primer mix and a sample-barcoded 5' primer were used in a second PCR of roughly 6 to 12 cycles. TCRdb re-called the 5' RACE reads through MiXCR, storing one row per CDR3 protein. The repertoire holds about 780,000 distinct CDR3 sequences, with roughly 25% as singletons. The same sample was also used in a study of T cells of mothers and their children.

What was sequenced was blood. The receptors were sampled from a boy younger than 18 in good health.

A word on this clonotype: At one end the junction does not follow the germline gene, possibly because of a read error. The rearrangement joins TRBV11-2 to TRBJ2-5; 7 bases match TRBD1. Germline V gene lookup returns CDR1 SGHAT and CDR2 FQNNGV. This CDR3 has 11 amino acids. CDR3 sequence reads: CASSPRDRSFF. CDR3 DNA: TGTGCCAGCAGCCCCCGGGACAGATCCTTCTTC.

The rearrangement links TRBV4-1 to TRBJ1-6; no firm D call. The CDR3 spans 13 residues. V lost 0 bases to trimming and J lost 10 bases, with 7 bases between them. Germline values: CDR1 MGHRA, CDR2 YSYEKL. CDR3 sequence: CASSQDQRSPLHF. In nucleotides, the CDR3 is TGCGCCAGCAGCCAAGACCAAAGATCACCCCTCCACTTT.

This chain uses TRBV4-1 with TRBJ2-7; TRBD2 is a possible D gene (7 bases). The ends were cut back, 1 base at V and 0 bases at J, with 13 bases in the middle. The CDR3 extends over 16 amino acids. CDR1 and CDR2 from the germline V gene are MGHRA and YSYEKL. The CDR3 nucleotides are TGCGCCAGCAGCCAAGTGACCGGGGGGCTCTCCTACGAGCAGTACTTC. Translated, it gives CASSQVTGGLSYEQYF.

The chain combines TRBV6-6 with TRBJ2-4; D is possibly TRBD2 (5 bases). Per the germline V gene, CDR1 is MNHNY and CDR2 is SVGAGI (reference sequence). The CDR3 spans 12 residues. V was trimmed by 6 bases and J by 8 bases, leaving 11 bases between them. The chain's CDR3 is CASSTGGDIQYF. In nucleotides, the CDR3 is TGTGCCAGCAGCACCGGAGGAGACATTCAGTACTTC.

The chain recombines TRBV5-1 with TRBJ2-3; no firm D call. The CDR3 spans 14 residues. Looked up from germline, CDR1 is SGHRS and CDR2 is YFSETQ. V gave up 1 base and J gave up 2 bases, with 8 bases separating them. CDR3 sequence reads: CASSLKYFTDTQYF. The CDR3 DNA sequence: TGCGCCAGCAGCTTGAAATACTTCACAGATACGCAGTATTTT.

The V call is TRBV6-5, the J call TRBJ2-7, with a tentative D call TRBD1 (6 bases). CDR3 length: 15 amino acids. V lost 4 bases, J lost 6 bases, and 19 bases lay in between. CDR1 is MNHEY and CDR2 is SVGAGI in the germline V gene. CDR3 bases: TGTGCCAGCAGTTGGGGCCCACAGGGACCTCGCGAGCAGTACTTC. This translates into CASSWGPQGPREQYF.

The V call is TRBV12-3 or TRBV12-4, the J call TRBJ2-7; D is uncertain. The J call may not be correct, given that the DNA end is closer to TRBJ2-1. The CDR3 extends over 13 amino acids. CDR3 sequence: CASTPGPYNEQFF. The CDR3 DNA reads as TGTGCCAGCACTCCTGGCCCCTACAATGAGCAGTTCTTC.

This clonotype came up a few times. The rearrangement uses TRBV3-1 and TRBJ2-1, with 8 bases matching TRBD2. CDR1 and CDR2 from the germline V gene are LGHDT and YNNKEL (reference sequence). The CDR3 runs to 14 residues. The J segment lost 6 bases and the V segment lost 6 bases, leaving 7 bases of the junction unmatched. As DNA, the CDR3 is TGTGCCAGCAGTCCATTACGGGGGGGCAATGAGCAGTTCTTC. Translating gives CASSPLRGGNEQFF.

This clonotype has more than one count but fewer than ten. The V call is TRBV7-2, the J call TRBJ2-3; no clear D gene. Trimming took 5 bases from V and 3 from J, leaving 15 bases between them. Per germline, CDR1 SGHTA and CDR2 FQGNSA. The CDR3 runs 15 residues. The CDR3 protein is CASSLRKGSTDTQYF. The CDR3 coding sequence is TGTGCCAGCAGCCTACGAAAGGGTTCGACAGATACGCAGTATTTT.

V usage is TRBV15 and J usage is TRBJ1-5, with D maybe TRBD1 (6 bases). The germline CDR1 and CDR2 sequences are LNHNV and YYDKDF (reference sequence). This CDR3 comprises 17 residues. Between the trimmed V and J ends, which lost 2 bases and 0 bases, there was a span of 14 bases. CDR3 region: CATSRTRQAYSNQPQHF. CDR3 nucleotides: TGTGCCACCAGCAGAACTCGACAGGCATATAGCAATCAGCCCCAGCATTTT.